These 15 T cell receptor beta chains were sequenced from one sample in a study of response to subunit inactivated influenza vaccine. TCRdb fed the RT-PCR reads into MiXCR, producing one record per CDR3 protein. The sample yields a few hundred thousand distinct CDR3 sequences, about a tenth seen once. This specimen was PBMCs from blood, taken 45 days after vaccination. Every receptor here comes from a man between 45 and 60 years old who received an inactivated influenza vaccine.

J is TRBJ2-4 and V is TRBV28, with 8 nucleotides matching TRBD2. The V gene end was trimmed by 5 bases and the J gene end by 1 base; junction bases not matched to a gene: 7. CDR1 is MDHEN, CDR2 SYDVKM, per germline. The CDR3 loop spans 16 amino acids. The DNA for the CDR3 is TGTGCCAGCAGTAAAATAGCGGGATCGGCCAAAAACATTCAGTACTTC. Its translation is CASSKIAGSAKNIQYF. The whole variable domain, remainder taken from reference TRBV28 and TRBJ2-4, is DVKVTQSSRYLVKRTGEKVFLECVQDMDHENMFWYRQDPGLGLRLIYFSYDVKMKEKGDIPEGYSVSREKKERFSLILESASTNQTSMYLCASSKIAGSAKNIQYFGAGTRLSVL.

On this clonotype: This may stem from a read error, because a much larger clone lies one nucleotide away. The chain employs TRBV7-2 and TRBJ2-7; D call uncertain. The CDR3 extends over 14 amino acids. Germline CDR1 is SGHTA and CDR2 is FQGNSA. The CDR3 sequence is CASSLEFQSCEQYF. DNA for the CDR3: TGTGCCAGCAGCTTAGAGTTCCAGTCCTGCGAGCAGTACTTC.

This clonotype was picked up a small number of times. The rearrangement uses TRBV20-1 and TRBJ2-5; D gene ambiguous. The CDR3 loop spans 15 amino acids. Germline loops: CDR1 DFQATT, CDR2 SNEGSKA (reference sequence). V was pared by 3 bases and J by 2 bases, with 16 bases between. CDR3 bases: TGCAGTGCTAGTGTTAGATCGTTTATTCAAGAGACCCAGTACTTC. The encoded protein is CSASVRSFIQETQYF.

This clonotype was observed many times. The chain recombines TRBV10-3 with TRBJ1-1, with D tentatively TRBD1 (5 bases). The CDR3 sequence is 13 residues long. Germline lookup yields CDR1 ENHRY and CDR2 SYGVKD. V gave up 4 bases and J gave up 0 bases, with 6 bases separating them. CDR3 region: CAISGGMNTEAFF. CDR3 DNA sequence: TGTGCCATCAGTGGGGGGATGAACACTGAAGCTTTCTTT.

This clonotype has just a few counts. The V call is TRBV7-9, the J call TRBJ2-1; no definite D call. Germline V gives CDR1 SEHNR, CDR2 FQNEAQ (reference sequence). CDR3 length: 17 amino acids. The ends were cut back, 5 bases at V and 6 bases at J, with 23 bases in the middle. This CDR3 is CASSPRPGWGNSNEQFF. As DNA, the CDR3 is TGTGCCAGCAGCCCAAGGCCTGGATGGGGTAACTCCAATGAGCAGTTCTTC.

This clonotype was recorded many times. The CDR3, as DNA: TGTGCCATCCGGACAGTCTCCTACGAGCAGTACTTC. It specifies CAIRTVSYEQYF. The V gene is TRBV10-3, the J gene TRBJ2-7, with D perhaps matching TRBD1 (6 bases). V dropped 8 bases and J dropped 0 bases, with 8 bases sitting between them. Germline V CDR1 and CDR2: ENHRY, SYGVKD. This CDR3 contains 12 residues.

This chain connects TRBV12-3 or TRBV12-4 to TRBJ1-5; no reliable D call. The CDR3 is made up of 14 amino acids. Trimming removed 5 bases at V and 4 bases at J, with 12 bases between. The CDR3 region is CASSPASGNQPQHF. In DNA, the CDR3 is TGTGCCAGCAGTCCCGCGTCGGGTAATCAGCCCCAGCATTTT.

This clonotype has just a few counts. The chain couples TRBV20-1 to TRBJ2-7; 11 bases are shared with TRBD2. The germline CDR1 and CDR2 sequences are DFQATT and SNEGSKA (reference sequence). The CDR3 covers 15 residues. Trimming removed 5 bases from V and 3 bases from J; junction bases left unmatched: 9. The DNA for the CDR3 is TGCAGTGCTGAGCAAGGGACTAGCGGAGACTACGAGCAGTACTTC. Amino acids: CSAEQGTSGDYEQYF.

This clonotype came up a few times. The CDR3 loop reads CASSQDPRGEQFF. The CDR3 region has the DNA TGCGCCAGCAGCCAAGATCCCAGAGGTGAGCAGTTCTTC. This rearrangement joins TRBV4-1 to TRBJ2-1; no clear D gene. The CDR3 spans 13 residues. V was pared by 0 bases and J by 9 bases, with 9 bases between. CDR1 is MGHRA and CDR2 is YSYEKL in the germline V gene.

The rearrangement links TRBV6-1 to TRBJ2-1; 14 bases are shared with TRBD2. V lost 6 bases and J lost 10; bases outside the gene matches: 5. Per germline, CDR1 MNHNS and CDR2 SASEGT. The CDR3 is made up of 14 amino acids. The CDR3 loop is CASRRTSGGREQFF. DNA for the CDR3: TGTGCCAGCAGGAGGACTAGCGGGGGGAGGGAGCAGTTCTTC.

This clonotype was recorded at least ten times. This chain links TRBV4-3 with TRBJ2-2, with TRBD2 matching 8 bases. CDR3 length: 14 residues. Per the germline V gene, CDR1 is LGHNA and CDR2 is YSLEER. The V segment lost 5 bases and the J segment 6 bases; nucleotides outside the gene matches: 5. This CDR3 reads CASSNGGAAGELFF. The CDR3 coding sequence is TGCGCCAGCAGCAACGGGGGGGCCGCCGGGGAGCTGTTTTTT.

Many counts were recorded for this clonotype. The chain couples TRBV20-1 to TRBJ2-5; D is ambiguous. This CDR3 has 12 residues. The germline CDR1 and CDR2 sequences are DFQATT and SNEGSKA (reference sequence). The V gene lost 0 bases and the J gene lost 7 bases, with 9 bases spanning the gap. The CDR3 DNA sequence: TGCAGTGCTAGAGAGCAAAAGGGGACCCAGTACTTC. Amino acids: CSAREQKGTQYF.

The CDR3 sequence is CASSALAGAGGYTF. The CDR3 DNA is TGTGCCAGCAGCGCACTGGCGGGGGCAGGGGGCTACACCTTC. V gene TRBV7-8 combines with J gene TRBJ1-2, with TRBD1 as a possible D gene (6 bases). The V end lost 5 bases, the J end lost 8 bases, and 18 bases lay between the germline ends. Germline loops: CDR1 SGHVS, CDR2 FQNEAQ. CDR3 length equals 14 residues.

This clonotype was seen a handful of times. This chain joins TRBV5-1 and TRBJ1-6, with D possibly matching TRBD1 (6 bases). Deletions cut 0 bases from V and 8 bases from J, with 12 bases between. Germline CDR1 and CDR2: SGHRS and YFSETQ. This CDR3 contains 15 residues. The CDR3 DNA is TGCGCCAGCAGCTTGGATGCGGGGGCACATTCACCCCTCCACTTT. This translates into CASSLDAGAHSPLHF.

This clonotype was seen a handful of times. Here the CDR3 DNA reads TGCGCCAGCAGATCGGGGGACAGGGTACTGGAGACCCAGTACTTC. Translation gives CASRSGDRVLETQYF. The rearrangement links TRBV5-1 to TRBJ2-5; 9 nucleotides align to TRBD1. Germline assignment: CDR1 SGHRS and CDR2 YFSETQ. The CDR3 is 15 residues long. The trim removed 5 bases at V and 5 bases at J, leaving 10 bases unmatched.